The subject of this entry is one T cell receptor (beta chain). Its antigen is undetermined. Profiling relied on immunoSEQ multiplex PCR, and the TCRdb table lists in-frame clones only, not all of them. Seen here are roughly 50,000 clones, around 80% observed once, and the top ten hold roughly 6.2%. The time point is: week 35, safety follow-up. In the vaccine, a single dose held 300 ug of the mutant IDH1 20-mer peptide, along with topical imiquimod. These data come from a study of a mutant IDH1 vaccine in newly diagnosed glioma. Germline loops: CDR1 SGHRS, CDR2 YFSETQ. The V gene end was trimmed by 4 bases and the J gene end by 4 bases; junction bases not matched to a gene: 16. CDR3 length: 17 residues.

Here the sequenced sample was PBMCs, taken from a glioma patient whose treatment included an IDH1 peptide vaccine. The TCR was taken from a man aged 40-55 years with glioma. The V gene is TRBV5-1, the J gene TRBJ2-7, with 8 bases that match TRBD2. The CDR3 DNA follows: TGCGCCAGCAGCCAAAACGAGTGGACTAGCCTTAAGTACGAGCAGTACTTC. Encoded protein: CASSQNEWTSLKYEQYF.